A selection of T cell receptor beta chains follows, all from one sample in a study of T-cell reconstitution after alpha-beta-depleted transplantation in children. TCRdb reanalysed the PCR reads using MiXCR and keeps one entry per CDR3 protein. In the table there are about 210,000 distinct CDR3 sequences, 17% of which are singletons. The sequences come from PBMCs, mostly from graft donor cells, collected 360 days after TCRalphabeta/CD19-depleted stem cell transplant. The receptors were gathered from a male patient aged 2-15 years who had a stem cell transplant for acute lymphoblastic leukemia, so the T cells may come from the graft donor. The conserved cysteine and the conserved F or W are not part of the CDR3 here.

j_gene,v_gene,CDR3aa
TRBJ2-2,TRBV27,ASSGWGRDTGELF
TRBJ2-5,TRBV6-1,ASSERLAGIQETQY
TRBJ2-3,TRBV20-1,SARDRTGVTQY
TRBJ2-7,TRBV7-2,ASSLFPAGGPDEQY
TRBJ2-3,TRBV12-3/TRBV12-4,ASSLGLGGADTQY
TRBJ1-5,TRBV12-3/TRBV12-4,ASSRTGGNQPQH
TRBJ1-1,TRBV5-6,ASSYVSGGGTEAF
TRBJ2-7,TRBV20-1,SAWDRGYEQY
TRBJ2-3,TRBV24-1,ATSDPTGLDTQY
TRBJ2-1,TRBV4-3,ASSQDRGGADEQF
TRBJ1-5,TRBV7-9,ASSGPGGNQPQH
TRBJ2-2,TRBV20-1,SALGTSTGELF
TRBJ2-4,TRBV9,ASSPQGLAGGRPGGNIQY
TRBJ1-5,TRBV5-6,ASSFGPSQPQH
TRBJ2-3,TRBV6-6,ASSHITDTQY
TRBJ2-5,TRBV4-1,ASSQDLGGMDPQETQY
TRBJ1-5,TRBV7-6,ASSLEGHQPQH
TRBJ1-3,TRBV4-3,ASSQDNRGTTRDTIY
TRBJ1-5,TRBV20-1,SASLPYPNSNQPQH
TRBJ2-7,TRBV4-2,ASSHLGQEFYEQY
TRBJ2-3,TRBV6-4,ASSESGDTQY
TRBJ2-3,TRBV12-3/TRBV12-4,ASSYGTPDTQY
TRBJ1-4,TRBV6-5,ASSFLGAAFQLF
TRBJ2-3,TRBV7-8,GSSTFPPRAADTQY
TRBJ2-1,TRBV15,ATSRDWNEQF
TRBJ2-5,TRBV5-6,ASSLDVAMGETQY